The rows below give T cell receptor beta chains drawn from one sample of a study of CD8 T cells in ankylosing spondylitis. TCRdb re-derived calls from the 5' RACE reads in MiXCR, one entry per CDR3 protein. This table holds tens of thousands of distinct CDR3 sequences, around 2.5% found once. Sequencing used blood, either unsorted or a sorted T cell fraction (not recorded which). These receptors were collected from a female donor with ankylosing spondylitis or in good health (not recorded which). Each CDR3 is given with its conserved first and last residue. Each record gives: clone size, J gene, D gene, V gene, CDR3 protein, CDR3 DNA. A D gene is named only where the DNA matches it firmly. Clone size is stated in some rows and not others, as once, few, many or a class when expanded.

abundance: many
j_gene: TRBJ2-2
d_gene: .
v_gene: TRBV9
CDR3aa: CASHRGYGAGELFF
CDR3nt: TGTGCCAGTCATAGGGGGTATGGGGCCGGGGAGCTGTTTTTT

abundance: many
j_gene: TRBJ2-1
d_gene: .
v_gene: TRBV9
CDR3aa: CASSSPDRLIGNEQFF
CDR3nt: TGTGCCAGCAGCTCCCCCGACAGGCTGATTGGCAATGAGCAGTTCTTC

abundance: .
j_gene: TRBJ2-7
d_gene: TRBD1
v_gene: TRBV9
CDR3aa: CASSVGDSASYEQYF
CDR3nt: TGTGCCAGCAGCGTTGGGGACAGTGCTAGTTACGAGCAGTACTTC

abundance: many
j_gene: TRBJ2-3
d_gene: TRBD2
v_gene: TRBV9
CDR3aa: CASSVPASGATDTQYF
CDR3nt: TGTGCCAGCAGCGTTCCCGCTAGCGGGGCAACAGATACGCAGTATTTT

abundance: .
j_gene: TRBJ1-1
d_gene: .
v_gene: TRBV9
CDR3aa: CASSADAFGKHTEAFF
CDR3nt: TGTGCCAGCAGCGCTGACGCCTTTGGGAAGCACACTGAAGCTTTCTTT

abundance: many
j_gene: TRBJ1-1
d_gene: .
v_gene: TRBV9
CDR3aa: CASSVGGALNTEAFF
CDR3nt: TGTGCCAGCAGCGTAGGGGGGGCGCTGAACACTGAAGCTTTCTTT

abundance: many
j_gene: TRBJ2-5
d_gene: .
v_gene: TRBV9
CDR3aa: CASSVGALETQYF
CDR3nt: TGTGCCAGCAGCGTAGGAGCGTTGGAGACCCAGTACTTC

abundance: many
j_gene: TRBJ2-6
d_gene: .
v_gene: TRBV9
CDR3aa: CASSRTGAGANVLTF
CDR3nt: TGTGCCAGCAGCCGAACCGGGGCCGGGGCCAACGTCCTGACTTTC

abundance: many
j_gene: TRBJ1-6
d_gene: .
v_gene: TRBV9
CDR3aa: CASSVDSKGSPLHF
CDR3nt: TGTGCCAGCAGCGTAGATTCGAAGGGTTCACCCCTCCACTTT

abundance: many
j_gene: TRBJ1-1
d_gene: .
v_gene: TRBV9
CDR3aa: CASSKAGAGSTEAFF
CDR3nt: TGTGCCAGCAGCAAAGCTGGTGCGGGAAGCACTGAAGCTTTCTTT

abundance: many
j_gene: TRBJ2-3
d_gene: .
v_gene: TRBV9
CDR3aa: CASSPNPQLSTDTQYF
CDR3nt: TGTGCCAGCAGCCCGAATCCACAGTTAAGCACAGATACGCAGTATTTT

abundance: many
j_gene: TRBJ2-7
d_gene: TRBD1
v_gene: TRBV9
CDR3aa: CASSVDGQGLSEQYF
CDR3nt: TGTGCCAGCAGCGTAGATGGACAGGGACTTTCCGAGCAGTACTTC

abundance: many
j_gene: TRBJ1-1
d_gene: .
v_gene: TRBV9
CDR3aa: CASSVARHTEAFF
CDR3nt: TGTGCCAGCAGCGTAGCCCGACACACTGAAGCTTTCTTT

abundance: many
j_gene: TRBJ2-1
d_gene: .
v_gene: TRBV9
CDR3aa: CASGLYNEQFF
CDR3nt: TGTGCCAGCGGCTTATACAATGAGCAGTTCTTC

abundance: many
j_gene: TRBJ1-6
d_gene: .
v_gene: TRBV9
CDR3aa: CASSATEHNSPLHF
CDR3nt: TGTGCCAGCAGCGCGACGGAGCATAATTCACCCCTCCACTTT

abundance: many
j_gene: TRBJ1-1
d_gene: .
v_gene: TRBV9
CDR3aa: CASSVSGNTEAFF
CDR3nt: TGTGCCAGCAGCGTATCTGGGAACACTGAAGCTTTCTTT

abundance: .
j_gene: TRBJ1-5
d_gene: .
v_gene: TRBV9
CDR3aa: CASSPDPAFQPQHF
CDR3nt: TGTGCCAGCAGCCCCGACCCCGCGTTCCAGCCCCAGCATTTT

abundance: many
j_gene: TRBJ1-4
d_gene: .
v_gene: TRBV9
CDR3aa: CASSVAGGTKLFF
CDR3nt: TGTGCCAGCAGCGTAGCGGGGGGGACGAAACTGTTTTTT

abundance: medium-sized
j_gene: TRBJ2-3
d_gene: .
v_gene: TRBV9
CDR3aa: CASSVVGVAPDTQYF
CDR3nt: TGTGCCAGCAGCGTAGTAGGGGTAGCCCCAGATACGCAGTATTTT

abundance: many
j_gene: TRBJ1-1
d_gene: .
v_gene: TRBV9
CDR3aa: CASSVYGDTEAFF
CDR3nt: TGTGCCAGCAGCGTATACGGAGACACTGAAGCTTTCTTT

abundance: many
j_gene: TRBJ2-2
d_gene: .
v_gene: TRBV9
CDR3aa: CASSVSGVTGELFF
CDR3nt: TGTGCCAGCAGCGTAAGTGGGGTCACCGGGGAGCTGTTTTTT

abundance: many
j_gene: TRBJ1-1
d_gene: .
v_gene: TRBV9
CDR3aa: CASSLRGKDTEAFF
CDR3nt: TGTGCCAGCAGCCTCAGGGGAAAGGACACTGAAGCTTTCTTT

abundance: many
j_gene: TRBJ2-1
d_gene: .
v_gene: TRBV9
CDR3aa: CASSGGSPPSSYNEQFF
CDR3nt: TGTGCCAGCAGCGGTGGGAGCCCCCCAAGCTCCTACAATGAGCAGTTCTTC

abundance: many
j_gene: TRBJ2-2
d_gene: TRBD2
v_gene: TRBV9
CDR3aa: CASSVAPGGTGELFF
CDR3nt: TGTGCCAGCAGCGTCGCCCCGGGGGGGACCGGGGAGCTGTTTTTT

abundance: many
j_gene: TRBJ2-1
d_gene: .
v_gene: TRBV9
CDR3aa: CASSELGGVYNEQFF
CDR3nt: TGTGCCAGCAGTGAGTTAGGGGGGGTCTACAATGAGCAGTTCTTC

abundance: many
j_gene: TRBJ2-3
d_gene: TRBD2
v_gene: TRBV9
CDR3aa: CASSWTSGGRRPTDTQYF
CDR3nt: TGTGCCAGCAGCTGGACTAGCGGGGGGAGACGCCCCACAGATACGCAGTATTTT

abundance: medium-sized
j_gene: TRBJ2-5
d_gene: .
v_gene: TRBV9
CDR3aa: CASSVGSTLRETQYF
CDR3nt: TGTGCCAGCAGCGTAGGCTCCACGCTGCGAGAGACCCAGTACTTC

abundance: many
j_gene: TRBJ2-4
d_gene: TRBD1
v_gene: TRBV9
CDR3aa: CASSPGTGDEKHF
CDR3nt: TGTGCCAGCAGCCCCGGGACAGGGGACGAAAAGCACTTC

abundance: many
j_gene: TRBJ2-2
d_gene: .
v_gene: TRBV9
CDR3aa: CASSVVGGPGELFF
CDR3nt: TGTGCCAGCAGCGTAGTGGGCGGTCCCGGGGAGCTGTTTTTT

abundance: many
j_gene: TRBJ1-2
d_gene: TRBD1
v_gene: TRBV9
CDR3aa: CASSVEQGNGYTF
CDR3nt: TGTGCCAGCAGCGTAGAACAGGGGAATGGCTACACCTTC

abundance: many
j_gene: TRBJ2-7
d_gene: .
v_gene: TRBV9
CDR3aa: CASSVRPQEGEQYF
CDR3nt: TGTGCCAGCAGCGTAAGACCGCAAGAGGGCGAGCAGTACTTC

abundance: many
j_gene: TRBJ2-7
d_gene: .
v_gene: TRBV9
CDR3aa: CASSVGGFYEQYF
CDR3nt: TGTGCCAGCAGCGTAGGGGGGTTCTACGAGCAGTACTTC

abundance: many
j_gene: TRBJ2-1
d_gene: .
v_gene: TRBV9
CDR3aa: CASSVNRGASRGFDNEQFF
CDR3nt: TGTGCCAGCAGCGTAAATAGGGGGGCATCCAGGGGGTTCGACAATGAGCAGTTCTTC

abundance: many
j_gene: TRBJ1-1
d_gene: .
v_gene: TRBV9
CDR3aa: CASSPRGGGYTEAFF
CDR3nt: TGTGCCAGCAGCCCACGTGGAGGGGGTTACACTGAAGCTTTCTTT

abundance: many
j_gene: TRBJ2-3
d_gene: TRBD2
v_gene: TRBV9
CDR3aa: CASSVRSWAGATDTQYF
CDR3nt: TGTGCCAGCAGCGTACGGTCGTGGGCGGGAGCTACAGATACGCAGTATTTT

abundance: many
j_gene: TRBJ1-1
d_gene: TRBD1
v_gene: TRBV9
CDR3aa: CASSVTGQGNTEAFF
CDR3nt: TGTGCCAGCAGCGTCACCGGACAGGGGAACACTGAAGCTTTCTTT

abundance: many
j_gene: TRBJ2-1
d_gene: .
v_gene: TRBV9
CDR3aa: CASSVVGEPYNEQFF
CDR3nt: TGTGCCAGCAGCGTAGTAGGGGAGCCTTACAATGAGCAGTTCTTC

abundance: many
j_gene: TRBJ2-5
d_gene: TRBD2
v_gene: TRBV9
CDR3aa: CASSGRDGAGGLKTQYF
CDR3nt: TGTGCCAGCAGCGGTAGGGACGGAGCGGGGGGGCTAAAGACCCAGTACTTC

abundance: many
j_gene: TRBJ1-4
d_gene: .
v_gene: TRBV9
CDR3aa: CASSGRTDPTNEKLFF
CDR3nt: TGTGCCAGCAGCGGACGGACAGACCCAACTAATGAAAAACTGTTTTTT

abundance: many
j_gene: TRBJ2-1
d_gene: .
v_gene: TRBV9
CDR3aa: CASSAAGTNEQFF
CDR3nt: TGTGCCAGCAGCGCGGCCGGCACCAATGAGCAGTTCTTC

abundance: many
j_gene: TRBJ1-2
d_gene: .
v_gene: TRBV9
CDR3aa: CASSVVGSSLYGYTF
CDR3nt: TGTGCCAGCAGCGTAGTTGGCAGCTCACTCTATGGCTACACCTTC

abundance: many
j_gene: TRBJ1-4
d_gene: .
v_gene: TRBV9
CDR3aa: CASSVMGGVNEKLFF
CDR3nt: TGTGCCAGCAGCGTAATGGGAGGGGTTAATGAAAAACTGTTTTTT

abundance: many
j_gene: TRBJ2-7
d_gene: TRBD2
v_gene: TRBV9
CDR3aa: CASSSGLAGTLEQYF
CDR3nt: TGTGCCAGCAGCTCCGGACTAGCGGGAACACTCGAGCAGTACTTC

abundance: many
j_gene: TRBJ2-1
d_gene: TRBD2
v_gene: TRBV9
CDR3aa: CASSVAWGGIAQEQFF
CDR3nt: TGTGCCAGCAGCGTAGCTTGGGGAGGGATCGCCCAAGAGCAGTTCTTC

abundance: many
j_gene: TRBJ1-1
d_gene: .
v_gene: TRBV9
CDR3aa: CASSVAWTDGEAFF
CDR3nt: TGTGCCAGCAGCGTAGCTTGGACGGACGGTGAAGCTTTCTTT

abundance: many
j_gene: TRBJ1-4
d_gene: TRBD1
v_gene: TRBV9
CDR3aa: CASSVNPGGMGEKLFF
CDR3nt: TGTGCCAGCAGCGTGAATCCAGGGGGCATGGGTGAAAAACTGTTTTTT

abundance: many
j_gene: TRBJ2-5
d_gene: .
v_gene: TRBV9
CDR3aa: CASSTTETQYF
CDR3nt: TGTGCCAGCAGCACAACAGAGACCCAGTACTTC

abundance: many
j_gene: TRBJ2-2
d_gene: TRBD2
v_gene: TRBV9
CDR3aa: CASSQGLAGGSRSTGELFF
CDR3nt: TGTGCCAGCAGCCAGGGACTAGCGGGAGGGAGTCGAAGCACCGGGGAGCTGTTTTTT

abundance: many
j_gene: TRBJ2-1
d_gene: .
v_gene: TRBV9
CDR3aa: CASSVGSGGPIGEQFF
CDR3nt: TGTGCCAGCAGCGTAGGGAGTGGGGGGCCTATTGGTGAGCAGTTCTTC

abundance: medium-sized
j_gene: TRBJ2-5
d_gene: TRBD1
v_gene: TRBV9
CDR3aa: CASSVAMKGTDATQYF
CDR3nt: TGTGCCAGCAGCGTAGCTATGAAGGGGACAGACGCGACCCAGTACTTC

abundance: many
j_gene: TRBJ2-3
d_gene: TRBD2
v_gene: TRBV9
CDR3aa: CASSVDSGVPDTQYF
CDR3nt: TGTGCCAGCAGCGTAGATAGCGGGGTACCAGATACGCAGTATTTT

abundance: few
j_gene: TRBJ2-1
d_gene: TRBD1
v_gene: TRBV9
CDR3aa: CASSVVGTAYNEQFF
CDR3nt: TGTGCCAGCAGCGTTGTGGGGACAGCATACAATGAGCAGTTCTTC

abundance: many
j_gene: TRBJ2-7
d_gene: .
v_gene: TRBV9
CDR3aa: CASSPAPNYEQYF
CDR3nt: TGTGCCAGCAGCCCCGCCCCGAACTACGAGCAGTACTTC

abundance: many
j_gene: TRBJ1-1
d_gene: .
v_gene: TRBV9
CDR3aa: CASSVGTLNTEAFF
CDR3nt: TGTGCCAGCAGCGTAGGGACACTTAACACTGAAGCTTTCTTT

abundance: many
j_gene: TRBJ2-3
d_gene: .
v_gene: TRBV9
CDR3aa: CASSVTALAPDTQYF
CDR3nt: TGTGCCAGCAGCGTCACGGCACTAGCACCAGATACGCAGTATTTT

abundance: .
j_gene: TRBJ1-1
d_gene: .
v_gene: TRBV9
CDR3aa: CASSRNPDSLDAFF
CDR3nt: TGTGCCAGCAGCCGAAACCCTGACAGTCTTGACGCTTTCTTT

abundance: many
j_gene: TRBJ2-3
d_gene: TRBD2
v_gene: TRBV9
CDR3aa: CASSASGSRDTQYF
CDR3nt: TGTGCCAGCAGCGCTAGCGGGAGTCGGGATACGCAGTATTTT

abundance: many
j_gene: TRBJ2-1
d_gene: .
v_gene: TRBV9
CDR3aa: CASSVAIDNEQFF
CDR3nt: TGTGCCAGCAGCGTAGCTATAGACAATGAGCAGTTCTTC

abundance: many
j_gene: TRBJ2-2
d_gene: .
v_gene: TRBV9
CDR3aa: CASSVVPEGNGELFF
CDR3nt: TGTGCCAGCAGCGTAGTTCCGGAGGGTAACGGGGAGCTGTTTTTT